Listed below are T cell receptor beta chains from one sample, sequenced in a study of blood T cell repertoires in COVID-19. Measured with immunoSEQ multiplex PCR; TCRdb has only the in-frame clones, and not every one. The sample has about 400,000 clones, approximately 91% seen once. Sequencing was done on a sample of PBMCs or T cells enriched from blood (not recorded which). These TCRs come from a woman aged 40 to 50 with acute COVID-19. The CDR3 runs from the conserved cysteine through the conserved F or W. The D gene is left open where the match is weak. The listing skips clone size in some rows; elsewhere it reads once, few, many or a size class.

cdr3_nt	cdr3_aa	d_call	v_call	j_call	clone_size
TGTGCCAGCAGCCCCCCCGGGACTAGCGGAGATTTCTACGAGCAGTACTTC	CASSPPGTSGDFYEQYF	TRBD2	TRBV7-9	TRBJ2-7	-
TGTGCCAGCAGCTGGACAGCCGCGAACACTGAAGCTTTCTTT	CASSWTAANTEAFF	-	TRBV5-8	TRBJ1-1	-
TGTGCCAGCAGTCCGACTAGCGGGGGGGCCAGAGATACGCAGTATTTT	CASSPTSGGARDTQYF	TRBD2	TRBV28	TRBJ2-3	-
TGCGCCAGCAGCTCGGGACTAGCGGGCACAGATACGCAGTATTTT	CASSSGLAGTDTQYF	TRBD2	TRBV5-1	TRBJ2-3	-
TGTGCCTGGAGTGTCGGAGGGGGCGGCAGCACTGAAGCTTTCTTT	CAWSVGGGGSTEAFF	TRBD1	TRBV30	TRBJ1-1	-
TGTGCCAGCAGTCTCGACAACTCCTACGAGCAGTACTTC	CASSLDNSYEQYF	-	TRBV27	TRBJ2-7	-
TGTGCCAGCAGCAATATGGGACAGGGAAATCAGCCCCAGCATTTT	CASSNMGQGNQPQHF	TRBD1	TRBV7-2	TRBJ1-5	-
TGTGCCGCCAGTGAAACTAGCGGGAGAACCGGGGAGCTGTTTTTT	CAASETSGRTGELFF	TRBD2	TRBV24-1	TRBJ2-2	-
TGTGCCAGCTCACCCGGACAGACCGTCTCCTACGAGCAGTACTTC	CASSPGQTVSYEQYF	-	TRBV18	TRBJ2-7	-
TGTGCCAGCAGCCCTGGGACAGGGGTATACTACACCTTC	CASSPGTGVYYTF	TRBD1	TRBV7-6	TRBJ1-2	-
TGCGCCAGCAGCTTGGGAGCTGGGACTCGGGAGACCCAGTACTTC	CASSLGAGTRETQYF	-	TRBV5-1	TRBJ2-5	-
TGTGCCAGCAGCAAAACACTAGCGCCGGGTACCCAGTACTTC	CASSKTLAPGTQYF	TRBD2	TRBV9	TRBJ2-5	-
TGTGCCAGCAGCGTAGGAGCAGAGGACTATGGCTACACCTTC	CASSVGAEDYGYTF	-	TRBV9	TRBJ1-2	-
TGCGCCAGCAGCTTGTACGGTGAGAGGGGGGGCCGTAGAGATACGCAGTATTTT	CASSLYGERGGRRDTQYF	-	TRBV5-1	TRBJ2-3	-
TGTGCCAGCAGTCTGACCGGGACAGGGGCCGGCAATCAGCCCCAGCATTTT	CASSLTGTGAGNQPQHF	TRBD1	TRBV6-6	TRBJ1-5	-
TGTGCCAGCAGTCCCCGGGAGGGGGATGGCTACACCTTC	CASSPREGDGYTF	-	TRBV6-5	TRBJ1-2	-
TGTGCCAGCAGCGCCCGGGACAGGAACCACTATGGCTACACCTTC	CASSARDRNHYGYTF	TRBD1	TRBV9	TRBJ1-2	-
TGTGCCAGCAGCTTAGGAGAGAGGGGGGGCCGTACAGATACGCAGTATTTT	CASSLGERGGRTDTQYF	-	TRBV7-9	TRBJ2-3	-
TGTGCCAGCAGCCGGACAGACACAGATACGCAGTATTTT	CASSRTDTDTQYF	-	TRBV3-1/TRBV3-2	TRBJ2-3	-
TGCGCCAGGACACAGGGGATGAATGGCTACACCTTC	CARTQGMNGYTF	TRBD1	TRBV10-1	TRBJ1-2	-
TGTGCCAGCAGCCTCAGGATGGGGACCCAGTACTTC	CASSLRMGTQYF	-	TRBV3-1/TRBV3-2	TRBJ2-5	-
TGTGCCATCAGTGAGTCGACTCGGGGGGGGATCTACGAGCAGTACTTC	CAISESTRGGIYEQYF	TRBD2	TRBV10-3	TRBJ2-7	once
TGCAGCGCAACGACAGGGGGTTCCTACGAGCAGTACTTC	CSATTGGSYEQYF	TRBD1	TRBV29-1	TRBJ2-7	-
TGTGCCAGCAGCCAAGGACTAGCGGGGGGGTACCACAATGAGCAGTTCTTC	CASSQGLAGGYHNEQFF	TRBD2	TRBV11-2	TRBJ2-1	-
TGTGCCAGCAGCTTCGCGGGCGAAGATACGCAGTATTTT	CASSFAGEDTQYF	-	TRBV11-2	TRBJ2-3	-
TGCGCCAGCAGCCTACACTCACTATTTCTGACAGGGGACAATGGCTACACCTTC	CASSLHSLFLTGDNGYTF	TRBD1	TRBV5-1	TRBJ1-2	-
TGCGCCAGCAGCGAGGGAGACAATTCACCCCTCCACTTT	CASSEGDNSPLHF	-	TRBV5-1	TRBJ1-6	-
TGTGCCTGGGGGGCGAGGGACACAAACAATGAGCAGTTCTTC	CAWGARDTNNEQFF	-	TRBV30	TRBJ2-1	-
TGTGCCAGCAGCCCCTCCGGTACGAACACTGAAGCTTTCTTT	CASSPSGTNTEAFF	-	TRBV11-2	TRBJ1-1	-
TGTGCCAGCAGCCCAGGTGTTTTGGATACGCAGTATTTT	CASSPGVLDTQYF	-	TRBV7-2	TRBJ2-3	-
TGTGCCAGCAGTGATCGAGGCAGGGGGGACGAGCAGTACTTC	CASSDRGRGDEQYF	-	TRBV2	TRBJ2-7	-
TGTGCCAGCAGTGAAATGTGGAGCAGGGCGAGCAATCAGCCCCAGCATTTT	CASSEMWSRASNQPQHF	-	TRBV6-1	TRBJ1-5	-
TGTGCCAGCAGCTTGGATTTGTTACAAGAGACCCAGTACTTC	CASSLDLLQETQYF	-	TRBV5-4	TRBJ2-5	-
TGTGCCAGCAGCTTAGACCAACAGGGTCAAAAGACCCAGTACTTC	CASSLDQQGQKTQYF	-	TRBV7-2	TRBJ2-5	-
TGTGCCAGTCAGGGGGCGCATCAGCCCCAGCATTTT	CASQGAHQPQHF	TRBD1	TRBV12-3/TRBV12-4	TRBJ1-5	-
TGTGCCAGCAGTCAGGACAGGGGGCGAGGCTACACCTTC	CASSQDRGRGYTF	TRBD1	TRBV6-5	TRBJ1-2	-
TGTGCCTGGAGTGTCACTCTACCGGGACTAGCGGGGGGGCAGGTCACCGGGGAGCTGTTTTTT	CAWSVTLPGLAGGQVTGELFF	TRBD2	TRBV30	TRBJ2-2	-
TGTGCCAGCAGCCAAGGAGGGAAAGGGGGCTACACCTTC	CASSQGGKGGYTF	-	TRBV3-1/TRBV3-2	TRBJ1-2	-
TGTGCCAGCAGTCCGACAGACAACTATGGCTACACCTTC	CASSPTDNYGYTF	-	TRBV12-3/TRBV12-4	TRBJ1-2	-
TGTGCCACCAGCAGAGATATGGGTAGGGACAGTTATGGCTACACCTTC	CATSRDMGRDSYGYTF	TRBD1	TRBV15	TRBJ1-2	-
TGTGCCAGCAGTTTATCAGGGACAGACGTCTACGAGCAGTACTTC	CASSLSGTDVYEQYF	TRBD1	TRBV27	TRBJ2-7	-
TGTGCCAGCAGCGCGTTGACCGGGACAGGGGGTGACACCATATATTTT	CASSALTGTGGDTIYF	TRBD1	TRBV7-6	TRBJ1-3	-
TGTGCCAGCAGTTACAGTGTATCGACAGGGGGAAATGGCTACACCTTC	CASSYSVSTGGNGYTF	TRBD1	TRBV6-5	TRBJ1-2	-